The 9 T cell receptor beta chains reported below all come from one sample, sequenced in a study of cytomegalovirus exposure and HLA in healthy donors. It was with 60 Vbeta and 13 Jbeta primers that the PCR ran. TCRdb's copy holds only in-frame clones and misses some; the assay was immunoSEQ multiplex PCR. The sample lists some 120,000 clones; about 61% were seen once. The sample consisted of PBMCs. All receptors derive from a woman in her thirties in good health and CMV-seronegative.

This clone was seen just once. This sequence joins TRBV19 and TRBJ2-1; 10 bases match TRBD2. The germline V gene has CDR1 LNHDA and CDR2 SQIVND (reference sequence). V gave up 6 bases and J gave up 6 bases; unmatched junction bases: 8. The CDR3 contains 15 residues. This CDR3 reads CASSSPRLAGNEQFF. The CDR3 bases are TGTGCCAGTAGCAGCCCGCGACTAGCGGGCAATGAGCAGTTCTTC.

This clone was detected only once. The chain uses TRBV2 and TRBJ1-1; D is perhaps TRBD1 (6 bases). Trimming removed 6 bases at V and 4 bases at J, with 9 bases between. The CDR3 spans 12 residues. From germline, CDR1 is SNHLY and CDR2 FYNNEI. The CDR3 DNA follows: TGTGCCAGCAGAACAGGGCCCACTGAAGCTTTCTTT. Encoded protein: CASRTGPTEAFF.

V and J are TRBV7-3 and TRBJ2-1; the match to TRBD1 covers 11 bases. This CDR3 is built from 14 residues. Looked up from germline, CDR1 is SGHTA and CDR2 is FQGTGA. J gave up 9 bases and V 6 bases, and 7 bases lay outside the gene matches. CDR3 in DNA: TGTGCCAGCAGGGAAGGGACAGGGGGGGGTGAGCAGTTCTTC. This codes for CASREGTGGGEQFF.

This clone turned up a few times. The chain carries TRBV6-4 and TRBJ2-3; TRBD2 matches at 7 bases. The germline CDR1 and CDR2 sequences are MRHNA and SNTAGT. V was pared by 2 bases and J by 0 bases, with 2 bases of the junction left unmatched. The CDR3 is 15 residues long. This chain's CDR3 is CASSDGSGSTDTQYF. The CDR3 DNA sequence: TGTGCCAGCAGTGACGGTAGCGGGAGCACAGATACGCAGTATTTT.

The chain combines TRBV18 with TRBJ2-3; TRBD2 matches at 7 bases. Germline values: CDR1 KGHSH, CDR2 LQKENI. The trim removed 2 bases at V and 6 bases at J, leaving 11 bases unmatched. CDR3 length equals 16 residues. The CDR3 loop is CASSPYDTQLADTQYF. The CDR3 nucleotides are TGTGCCAGCTCACCATACGATACCCAACTAGCGGATACGCAGTATTTT.

The chain carries TRBV30 and TRBJ1-3; unclear D gene. The germline CDR1 and CDR2 sequences are GTSNPN and SVGIG (reference sequence). Trimming took off 5 bases at V and 0 bases at J, with 11 bases between the two ends. The CDR3 loop spans 14 amino acids. The CDR3 region is CAWVDRHSGNTIYF. CDR3 bases: TGTGCCTGGGTCGATCGACACTCTGGAAACACCATATATTTT.

The J gene is TRBJ2-2, the V gene TRBV18, with D possibly being TRBD1 (5 bases). Germline V gene data show CDR1 as KGHSH and CDR2 as LQKENI. V was trimmed by 4 bases and J by 6 bases, leaving 15 bases between them. This CDR3 has 15 amino acids. CDR3 in DNA: TGTGCCAGCTCACGACGGACATTGCTCTCCGGGGAGCTGTTTTTT. This sequence encodes CASSRRTLLSGELFF.

This clone showed up just a few times. V is TRBV28 and J is TRBJ1-2, with D tentatively TRBD1 (5 bases). The CDR3 totals 15 residues. Looked up from germline, CDR1 is MDHEN and CDR2 is SYDVKM. V gave up 6 bases and J gave up 5 bases, with 19 bases separating them. The CDR3 loop reads CASRGPGIRFYGYTF. In nucleotides, the CDR3 is TGTGCCAGCAGGGGCCCAGGGATTCGTTTTTATGGCTACACCTTC.

CDR3 sequence reads: CASSLRPSSGELFF. The CDR3 bases are TGTGCCAGCAGTTTACGGCCTAGTTCCGGGGAGCTGTTTTTT. The chain joins TRBV28 to TRBJ2-2, with no clear D. The V end lost 2 bases, the J end lost 6 bases, and 10 bases lay between the germline ends. The CDR3 loop spans 14 amino acids. Germline V gene sequence: CDR1 MDHEN, CDR2 SYDVKM.